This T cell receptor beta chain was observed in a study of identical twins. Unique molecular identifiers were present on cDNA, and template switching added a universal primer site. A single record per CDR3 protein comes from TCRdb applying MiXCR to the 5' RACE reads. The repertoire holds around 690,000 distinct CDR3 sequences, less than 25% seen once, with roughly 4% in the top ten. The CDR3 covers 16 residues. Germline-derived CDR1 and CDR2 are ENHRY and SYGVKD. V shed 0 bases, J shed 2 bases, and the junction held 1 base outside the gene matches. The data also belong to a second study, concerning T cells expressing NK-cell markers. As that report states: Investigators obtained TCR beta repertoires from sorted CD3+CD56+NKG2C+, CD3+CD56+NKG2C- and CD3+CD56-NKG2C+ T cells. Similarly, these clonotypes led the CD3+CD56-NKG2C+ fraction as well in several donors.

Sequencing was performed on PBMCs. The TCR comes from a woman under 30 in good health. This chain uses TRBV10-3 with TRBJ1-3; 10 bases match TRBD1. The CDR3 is CAISESDRGAGNTIYF. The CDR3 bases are TGTGCCATCAGTGAGTCGGACAGGGGGGCTGGAAACACCATATATTTT.